This TCR beta chain is drawn from a study of OX40 agonist ivuxolimab in advanced cancers. About the research overall: Prior anti-PD-1, anti-PD-L1 or anti-CTLA-4 therapy did not bar entry, and roughly 40% had some.

The assay was immunoSEQ multiplex PCR, and TCRdb's table has in-frame clones only and misses some. The sample has roughly 65,000 clones, nearly 90% seen once. The source was CD4+ or CD8+ T cells sorted from blood, collected in a trial of the OX40 agonist ivuxolimab. The sequence was collected from an adult with an advanced solid tumor such as melanoma, head and neck, liver or kidney cancer.

The chain's CDR3 is CASRTTKNTGELFF. The CDR3 coding sequence is TGTGCCAGCAGGACAACAAAGAACACCGGGGAGCTGTTTTTT. This chain links TRBV6-1 with TRBJ2-2; D is uncertain. The CDR3 contains 14 residues. The germline V and J ends were trimmed by 6 bases and 1 base, with 9 bases remaining between them. CDR1 is MNHNS and CDR2 is SASEGT in the germline V gene.